This TCR beta chain was obtained from a study of blood T cell repertoires in COVID-19 (dated by TCRdb to 2019 to 2021). In terms of the full investigation: Collaborator samples came from the United States, Italy and Spain and covered acute and convalescent phases of COVID-19. The prospective study material was composed of cDNA or gDNA derived from T cells, B-cell-depleted T cells, or PBMCs. Deeply sampled blood TCRbeta repertoires from subjects exposed to, actively infected with, or recovered from COVID-19 were included in the dataset. A freely available public database, intended as a resource for researchers studying the immune response to SARS-CoV-2, is where the repertoires were released. Samples were obtained from the ongoing ImmuneRACE study (first 160 participants) and from about 1,300 subjects provided by 6 global collaborators. A de-identified subject ID, COVID-19 status, age in years and sex were almost always included in the sample metadata. Where HLA class I and class II types were available, the types were taken from metadata supplied by the sample provider, not from assay-based typing. The paper's findings and limits, for the study overall: How much clinical and demographic metadata was included differed by source and by participant, and the metadata was provided uncurated.

Concerning this clone: Its target antigen remains unknown. No per-base quality is available; no much larger clone lies one base away.

CDR1 MNHNS and CDR2 SASEGT are derived from the germline V gene. V is clipped by 4 bases and J by 9 bases, and the sequence between their germline boundaries is 22 bases long. The CDR3 has 16 amino acids, counting the end cysteine and phenylalanine. The sequence is cut down to CDR3 DNA, 48 bases in frame from base 1. The immunoSEQ Assay, a bias-controlled multiplex PCR, was used to amplify TCRbeta CDR3 regions from genomic DNA. The source study handled its data this way. The number of nucleated cells in each sample was estimated from the amplification of reference gene primers within the assay. To quantify the absolute abundance of each unique TCRbeta CDR3 rearrangement, sequence reads were collapsed and filtered. Productive Simpson clonality was computed per sample as the square root of Simpson's diversity index over productive rearrangements. As stored in TCRdb, this immuneACCESS dataset retains in-frame rearrangements with V and J assigned. A fraction of the clones does not appear; measured against another copy, unresolved V genes explain less than half of the discrepancy, and the remainder lacks a known reason. Clone size and V and J calls were adopted from that table, with D and trimming inferred from the DNA. For this sample the table gives about 310,000 clones, of which 89% were detected only once. The ten largest make up 8% to 10% of the sample.

Participants in the prospective study were aged 18 to 89 years, lived in 24 United States geographic areas, and enrolled through a virtual design. In the prospective study, participants were assigned to cohorts based on the clinical history participants reported in a screening survey and a study questionnaire. For ImmuneRACE Cohort 3, a participant was defined as recovered based on two consecutive negative NP/OP PCR tests, clearance by a healthcare professional, or resolution of symptoms. In the prospective study, whole blood, serum and a nasopharyngeal or oropharyngeal swab were collected from each participant by mobile phlebotomists. Additional blood draws and questionnaires over an approximately two-month period could optionally be provided by prospective study participants. Prospective study blood samples were shipped either frozen or at room temperature before DNA extraction.

The receptor comes from a woman in her forties who had recovered from COVID-19. The sequence is built from TRBV6-1 and TRBJ2-1; the D gene remains uncertain. Source material: PBMCs or T cells enriched from blood (not recorded which). The encoded CDR3 is CASSARLRELNVEQFF. The DNA sequence is given as TGTGCCAGCAGTGCCCGACTCCGTGAGTTGAATGTTGAGCAGTTCTTC.